Listed below are T cell receptor beta chains from one sample, sequenced in a study of shared clonotypes between healthy human individuals. Assay: immunoSEQ multiplex PCR; the TCRdb copy retains only in-frame clones and omits some. Of under 1,900,000 clones detected, approximately 98.5% appear once; the ten largest clones hold approximately 0.38%. Sample: naive CD4+ T cells sorted from blood. The source of these receptors is a man aged 25-40 years in good health. Both conserved end residues are trimmed from each CDR3.

V: TRBV5-1; J: TRBJ2-1; CDR3: ASSLDSRQPNNEQF
V: TRBV2; J: TRBJ2-3; CDR3: ASSSDRGSTDTQY
V: TRBV28; J: TRBJ2-7; CDR3: ASIISGTYGEQY
V: TRBV5-6; J: TRBJ1-5; CDR3: ASSLGNGQPQH
V: TRBV7-3; J: TRBJ2-3; CDR3: ASSSPDSTDTQY
V: TRBV18; J: TRBJ2-7; CDR3: ASSPPGQGRNEQY
V: TRBV7-9; J: TRBJ1-1; CDR3: ASSLDLQNTEAF
V: TRBV13; J: TRBJ1-2; CDR3: ASSLIHRVPYGYT
V: TRBV5-1; J: TRBJ1-2; CDR3: ASSLDPQAFNYGYT
V: TRBV30; J: TRBJ1-1; CDR3: AWRILGGGSTEAF
V: TRBV30; J: TRBJ2-1; CDR3: AWSLARTSGSYNEQF
V: TRBV5-6; J: TRBJ2-7; CDR3: ASSLAFYEQY
V: TRBV5-4; J: TRBJ2-5; CDR3: ASSQGQQETQY
V: TRBV28; J: TRBJ2-2; CDR3: ASIRFSGAATGELF
V: TRBV7-9; J: TRBJ2-1; CDR3: ASSSDRLAYNEQF
V: TRBV28; J: TRBJ2-3; CDR3: ASSSLDSRKMAQY
V: TRBV27; J: TRBJ2-2; CDR3: ASSSWTSSGELF
V: TRBV6-5; J: TRBJ2-3; CDR3: ASTGPGTDTQY
V: TRBV29-1; J: TRBJ2-3; CDR3: SVAGTSGRRDTQY
V: TRBV6-4; J: TRBJ1-1; CDR3: ASSDGVATEAF
V: TRBV28; J: TRBJ1-4; CDR3: ASSIPLSEKLF
V: TRBV25-1; J: TRBJ1-1; CDR3: ASSEYPGGGITEAF
V: TRBV10-2; J: TRBJ2-3; CDR3: ASRRGLIGRADTQY
V: TRBV6-6; J: TRBJ2-2; CDR3: ASRNRARGYTGELF
V: TRBV7-2; J: TRBJ2-7; CDR3: ASSSSGGHYEQY
V: TRBV15; J: TRBJ1-5; CDR3: ATSRGQGQPQH
V: TRBV5-4; J: TRBJ2-7; CDR3: ASSGSGRSYEQY
V: TRBV6-4; J: TRBJ2-5; CDR3: ASSVFPSGRANETQY
V: TRBV6-4; J: TRBJ2-2; CDR3: ASSRLAGVPGELF
V: TRBV7-8; J: TRBJ2-3; CDR3: ASSVRRGGTQY
V: TRBV5-1; J: TRBJ2-1; CDR3: ASSLEVSHRYYNEQF
V: TRBV29-1; J: TRBJ1-2; CDR3: SVGERGYT
V: TRBV9; J: TRBJ1-2; CDR3: ASSLRQVANYGYT
V: TRBV2; J: TRBJ2-5; CDR3: ASSELGSGFTETQY
V: TRBV7-3; J: TRBJ2-3; CDR3: ASSPYRVVADTQY
V: TRBV5-1; J: TRBJ1-3; CDR3: ASSIGPGLGNTIY
V: TRBV27; J: TRBJ1-2; CDR3: ASVGLRGKGGYT
V: TRBV7-2; J: TRBJ2-5; CDR3: ASSLIRGLETQY
V: TRBV9; J: TRBJ2-1; CDR3: ASSEDVAGVPYNEQF